Each of the 8 T cell receptor beta chains below was sequenced from the same sample in a study of Ad26.COV2.S vaccination and SARS-CoV-2 variants (dated by TCRdb to the early 2020s). Interpreted using the paper, the treatment or condition label stands for: about 20 received Ad26.COV2.S at low or high dose, single or two shots; a few received placebo; per-sample allocation not given. For vaccine and placebo recipients, the sequenced repertoires came from samples collected on day 63 after the first injection. Library prep was done by the immunoSEQ multiplex PCR assay. TCRdb stores this immuneACCESS table with in-frame sequences only. Part of the clones is absent; in the studies checked, under half of the shortfall reflects unresolved V genes, and no reason is known for the rest. The sample contains around 300,000 clones, around 89% of them found a single time. The top ten clones comprise approximately 5% of the sample.

The specimen was peripheral blood, collected in a trial of Ad26.COV2.S vaccine versus placebo. These receptors were collected from a person between 18 and 65 years old who received the Ad26.COV2.S COVID-19 vaccine or a placebo.

This clone has a single count. The chain uses TRBV3-1 (or the pseudogene TRBV3-2) and TRBJ1-1; weak D call: TRBD1 (5 bases). Trimming took 0 bases from V and 11 from J, leaving 16 bases between them. Germline CDR1 is LGHDT and CDR2 is YNNKEL (reference sequence). This CDR3 comprises 14 residues. The CDR3 region is CASSQEGGAHSAFF. The CDR3 nucleotides read TGTGCCAGCAGCCAAGAAGGAGGGGCTCACTCCGCTTTCTTT.

CDR3 sequence (DNA): TGTGCCAGCTCACCACAGAAGAGTCAAGAGACCCAGTACTTC. Its translation: CASSPQKSQETQYF. This chain uses TRBV18 with TRBJ2-5; D remains unclear. The V and J ends lost 1 base and 2 bases respectively, with 8 bases between them. CDR1 and CDR2 from the germline V gene are KGHSH and LQKENI. This CDR3 is 14 amino acids long.

The chain is built from TRBV27 and TRBJ2-5, with D perhaps TRBD1 (5 bases). The CDR3 consists of 16 residues. V dropped 3 bases and J dropped 3 bases, with 17 bases sitting between them. Looked up from germline, CDR1 is MNHEY and CDR2 is SMNVEV (reference sequence). The CDR3 nucleotides are TGTGCCAGCAGTTTGCGTCAGGGATTAACCGAAGAGACCCAGTACTTC. This translates into CASSLRQGLTEETQYF.

The genes are TRBV9 and TRBJ2-1; 9 bases agree with TRBD2. There are 15 residues in the CDR3. J lost 3 bases, V lost 3 bases, and 4 bases had no gene match. Germline V gene data show CDR1 as SGDLS and CDR2 as YYNGEE. CDR3 in DNA: TGTGCCAGCAGCGCACCTAGCGGGGTCTACAATGAGCAGTTCTTC. Protein product: CASSAPSGVYNEQFF. Full variable domain (rest looked up from reference TRBV9 and TRBJ2-1): DSGVTQTPKHLITATGQRVTLRCSPRSGDLSVYWYQQSLDQGLQFLIQYYNGEERAKGNILERFSAQQFPDLHSELNLSSLELGDSALYFCASSAPSGVYNEQFFGPGTRLTVL.

This chain joins TRBV18 and TRBJ2-7; TRBD2 matches 7 bases. CDR1 is KGHSH, CDR2 LQKENI, per germline. The V and J ends lost 0 bases and 1 base, in that order; junction bases with no gene match: 3. The CDR3 runs to 15 residues. The CDR3 spells CASSPPGGTSYEQYF. The CDR3 region has the DNA TGTGCCAGCTCACCACCGGGGGGGACTTCCTACGAGCAGTACTTC.

The chain combines TRBV19 with TRBJ2-5; 9 bases line up with TRBD1. Trimming at V came to 5 bases and at J to 5 bases, leaving 6 bases not matched to a gene. The CDR3 covers 14 residues. CDR1 is LNHDA and CDR2 is SQIVND in the germline V gene (reference sequence). The CDR3 protein is CASSPGTGTETQYF. The CDR3 DNA reads as TGTGCCAGTAGTCCCGGGACAGGGACGGAGACCCAGTACTTC.

This clone was detected once. The chain has TRBV11-2 and TRBJ2-2; 9 nucleotides agree with TRBD2. The CDR3 loop spans 16 amino acids. Germline CDR1 SGHAT, CDR2 FQNNGV. The V segment lost 3 bases and the J segment 0 bases; nucleotides outside the gene matches: 2. The CDR3 spells CASSFLAGANTGELFF. The CDR3 DNA reads as TGTGCCAGCAGCTTTTTAGCGGGGGCGAACACCGGGGAGCTGTTTTTT.

V and J are TRBV15 and TRBJ2-5, with 9 bases identical to TRBD1. There are 15 residues in the CDR3. The V segment lost 0 bases and the J segment 5 bases; nucleotides outside the gene matches: 4. Germline loops: CDR1 LNHNV, CDR2 YYDKDF (reference sequence). The CDR3, as DNA: TGTGCCACCAGCAGAGATTGGACAGGGGTGGAGACCCAGTACTTC. Its translation is CATSRDWTGVETQYF. Drawing the rest from reference TRBV15 and TRBJ2-5, the complete variable domain is DAMVIQNPRYQVTQFGKPVTLSCSQTLNHNVMYWYQQKSSQAPKLLFHYYDKDFNNEADTPDNFQSRRPNTSFCFLDIRSPGLGDTAMYLCATSRDWTGVETQYFGPGTRLLVL.